This T cell receptor beta chain came from a study of cytomegalovirus exposure and HLA in healthy donors. As for the study in general: Previous work identified 90 million to 130 million unique TCR beta sequences from about 200 million T cells.

The V end was cut by 4 bases, the J end by 5 bases, with 8 bases between. Germline CDR1 is SEHNR and CDR2 is FQNEAQ (reference sequence). The CDR3 has 12 amino acids. The PCR ran on 60 Vbeta and 13 Jbeta primers. Assay: immunoSEQ multiplex PCR; the TCRdb copy retains only in-frame clones and omits some. The profile shows about 83,000 clones, 80% to 90% of them singletons. For this clone: Its cognate antigen is unknown.

Whole-study findings and limits: Equally common other TCR beta chains were less clonally expanded than HLA-associated ones, a later analysis found. Many donors carried some public TCRs, although rarity characterized most TCR sequences.

Sequencing was carried out using PBMCs. The TCR was taken from a woman aged 25 to 39 in good health and CMV-seronegative. The chain uses TRBV7-9 and TRBJ2-5; D not certain. CDR3 sequence (DNA): TGTGCCAGCAGCTATCTTCGGGAGACCCAGTACTTC. Translating it yields CASSYLRETQYF.